This T cell receptor (beta chain) was recorded in a study of blood T cell repertoires in COVID-19. Overall study context: Acute and convalescent COVID-19 specimens originated in the United States, Italy and Spain. Nucleic acid was either cDNA or gDNA, and it came from T cells, B-cell-depleted T cells, or PBMCs.

The CDR3 is made up of 14 amino acids. Germline-derived CDR1 and CDR2 are SGDLS and YYNGEE. The V gene lost 2 bases and the J gene lost 0 bases, with 8 bases spanning the gap. Authors' processing steps: The authors estimated nucleated cell counts from reference gene primer amplification. Assay: immunoSEQ multiplex PCR; the TCRdb copy retains only in-frame clones and omits some. The DNA gave D and trimming, while V, J and clone size come from that table. The sample has about 73,000 clones; about 74% are singletons. The receptor was isolated from a man in his 70s with COVID-19, enrolled during active disease. The chain uses TRBV9 and TRBJ1-1; maybe TRBD1 (6 bases). The sequencing sample was made of peripheral blood. The CDR3 sequence: CASSVGQLNTEAFF. The CDR3 DNA sequence: TGTGCCAGCAGCGTTGGACAGTTGAACACTGAAGCTTTCTTT.